This TCR beta chain stems from a study of immune reconstitution after stem cell transplant in scleroderma. Judged by abundance, this clonotype is medium-sized. The CDR3 loop spans 14 amino acids. CDR1 is SNHLY, CDR2 FYNNEI, per germline. The V gene end was trimmed by 4 bases and the J gene end by 8 bases; junction bases not matched to a gene: 9. Each CDR3 protein gets one entry after TCRdb re-called the RT-PCR reads with MiXCR. The table shows roughly 3,700 distinct CDR3 sequences, with approximately 6% occurring only once. The sequence was obtained from a female donor with systemic sclerosis. This chain connects TRBV2 to TRBJ1-1; TRBD1 aligns across 8 bases. This specimen was taken before or after autologous hematopoietic stem cell transplantation (not recorded which). The chain's CDR3 is CASSGRTGQVEAFF. The DNA for the CDR3 is TGTGCCAGCAGTGGACGGACAGGGCAAGTGGAAGCTTTCTTT.